A single TCR beta chain is shown here with its context. The sample is drawn from a study of blood T cell dynamics during melanoma immunotherapy. Libraries were prepared by immunoSEQ multiplex PCR; TCRdb keeps only in-frame clonotypes and omits some of them. This table holds more than 13,000 clones, just over 85% found once. The time point is: week 3, after first cycle of checkpoint inhibitor. The CDR3 is made up of 14 amino acids. The germline V gene encodes CDR1 SEHNR and CDR2 FQNEAQ (reference sequence). V gave up 9 bases and J gave up 2 bases, with 15 bases separating them. This sequence was found in a human donor with melanoma. This rearrangement joins TRBV7-9 to TRBJ2-3; D may be TRBD1 (6 bases). Sequenced material: blood, taken from a patient treated with checkpoint blockade. The CDR3 nucleotides read TGTGCCAGTCAGCAGGGGTTTATCACAGATACGCAGTATTTT. Its translation is CASQQGFITDTQYF.